The entry below gives a single T cell receptor (beta chain) sequence along with its context. No antigen is known for it. The data belong to a study of vaccination and CD4 T cells after COVID-19. Documented time point: late sampling 161 to 241 days after vaccination in a few convalescent patients. Treatment reported: roughly 10-day PBMC culture with coronavirus spike peptide pools or control peptides (ViraFEST assay). Researchers used the Oncomine TCR Beta short-read assay to sequence DNA from cultured CD4+ T cells. TCRdb re-analysed the PCR reads in MiXCR, keeping a single row per CDR3 protein. The sample carries around 20,000 distinct CDR3 sequences, less than 35% recorded once. CDR1 and CDR2 (germline): SGHNT, YENEEA. CDR3 length equals 14 residues. The V gene lost 5 bases and the J gene lost 3 bases, with 12 bases spanning the gap.

V is TRBV11-3 and J is TRBJ2-3; D is ambiguous. This receptor was obtained from a human donor who had recovered from COVID-19. The source was CD4+ T cells from blood, cultured in vitro, collected about 7 months after SARS-CoV-2 vaccination. CDR3 bases: TGTGCCAGCAGCGATCCCCGGTCGACAGATACGCAGTATTTT. Its translation: CASSDPRSTDTQYF.